Listed here are 5 T cell receptor beta chains from one sample, sequenced in a study of cytomegalovirus exposure and HLA in healthy donors. Researchers ran the PCR with 60 Vbeta and 13 Jbeta primers. Profiling relied on immunoSEQ multiplex PCR, and the TCRdb table lists in-frame clones only, not all of them. Of under 200,000 clones in the sample, around three quarters are singletons; the top ten hold around 0.69%. The sample comprised PBMCs. Receptor source: a woman in her forties in good health and CMV-seronegative.

The gene calls are TRBV4-2 and TRBJ2-7, with D uncertain. The V end lost 0 bases, the J end lost 3 bases, and 6 bases lay between the germline ends. Germline CDR1 and CDR2: LGHNA and YNFKEQ. CDR3 length: 13 amino acids. This CDR3 reads CASSQEGGYEQYF. In DNA form, the CDR3 reads TGTGCCAGCAGCCAAGAAGGCGGCTACGAGCAGTACTTC.

The chain links TRBV29-1 to TRBJ1-5; TRBD1 is a possible D gene (6 bases). The CDR3 length is 14 residues. The V and J ends lost 6 bases and 0 bases respectively, with 12 bases between them. CDR1 and CDR2 from the germline V gene are SQVTM and ANQGSEA. CDR3 nucleotide sequence: TGCAGCGTAGGGACACCAAATAGCAATCAGCCCCAGCATTTT. This sequence encodes CSVGTPNSNQPQHF.

As to this clone: Different DNA sequences within this sample yield the same CDR3. The chain is built from TRBV6-6 and TRBJ2-7, with D tentatively TRBD2 (5 bases). CDR1 and CDR2 from the germline V gene are MNHNY and SVGAGI (reference sequence). The CDR3 is 14 amino acids. Trimming shortened V by 2 bases and J by 4 bases, and 12 bases separated the two germline ends. This chain's CDR3 is CASSYGYGIYEQYF. In DNA, the CDR3 is TGTGCCAGCAGTTACGGTTACGGGATTTACGAGCAGTACTTC.

This chain connects TRBV19 to TRBJ2-3; 11 nucleotides align to TRBD1. CDR1 is LNHDA, CDR2 SQIVND, per germline (reference sequence). J gave up 3 bases and V 8 bases, and 7 bases lay outside the gene matches. This CDR3 contains 15 residues. The CDR3: CASGAGTGGTDTQYF. The DNA of the CDR3 is TGTGCCAGTGGAGCCGGGACAGGGGGAACAGATACGCAGTATTTT.

This clone was observed a single time. The CDR3 region is CASSFLSGDVNEQFF. The CDR3, as DNA: TGCGCCAGCAGCTTTCTTAGCGGAGACGTCAATGAGCAGTTCTTC. The chain is built from TRBV5-1 and TRBJ2-1; possibly TRBD2 for D (6 bases). This CDR3 spans 15 amino acids. Deletions cut 2 bases from V and 6 bases from J, with 15 bases between. Germline V gene data show CDR1 as SGHRS and CDR2 as YFSETQ.